Presented here are 11 T cell receptor beta chains from one specimen sequenced in a study of T-cell memory formation after mild COVID-19 (dated by TCRdb to the early 2020s). Libraries were built with 5' RACE. The instrument was an Illumina NovaSeq 6000. The raw public data were reprocessed by TCRdb itself: fastp quality trimming at Q25, MiXCR clonotype calling, in-frame beta chains only. Records with the same CDR3 protein are collapsed into one entry carrying the most frequent genes and DNA. This sample holds 120,000 or so distinct CDR3 sequences; roughly 6.2% were observed only once. The ten most abundant clones make up about 2.2% of the sample. Sequenced material: PBMCs or a T cell subset sorted from them (not recorded which). The receptor source for this set is an adult woman who had mild COVID-19 (a few samples of this study predate the infection). The sample titles of this study are shuffled in the database, so cell type and time point are left out; the donor was told from shared clones.

This clonotype has a handful of counts. The DNA for the CDR3 is TGTGCCAGCAGACAGGGGCTGGCCAAAAACATTCAGTACTTC. Protein sequence: CASRQGLAKNIQYF. The chain combines TRBV12-3 or TRBV12-4 with TRBJ2-4; TRBD1 matches 7 bases. Trimming at V came to 6 bases and at J to 1 base, leaving 3 bases not matched to a gene. CDR3 length equals 14 residues.

This clonotype appeared a few times. V gene TRBV6-5 combines with J gene TRBJ2-3; the D gene could be TRBD1 or TRBD2 (6 bases each). Germline assignment: CDR1 MNHEY and CDR2 SVGAGI. The CDR3 consists of 18 residues. Trimming removed 0 bases from V and 1 base from J, with 17 bases in between. The CDR3 region has the DNA TGTGCCAGCAGTTACTCGATTAGGGGGGACCTACGCACAGATACGCAGTATTTT. It translates to CASSYSIRGDLRTDTQYF.

This sequence joins TRBV20-1 and TRBJ2-1; 13 nucleotides match TRBD2. CDR3 length: 15 amino acids. Losses at the gene ends were 0 bases for V and 9 bases for J; bases not matched to a gene: 5. Germline CDR1 and CDR2: DFQATT and SNEGSKA (reference sequence). The CDR3 sequence: CSARDWTSGSPEQFF. CDR3 in DNA: TGCAGTGCTAGAGATTGGACTAGCGGGAGTCCTGAGCAGTTCTTC.

The chain recombines TRBV5-1 with TRBJ1-2; D remains ambiguous. Germline V gene sequence: CDR1 SGHRS, CDR2 YFSETQ. The CDR3 totals 11 residues. V lost 3 bases and J lost 5, with 5 bases in between. The CDR3 DNA is TGCGCCAGCAGCTCCATTTATGGCTACACCTTC. This codes for CASSSIYGYTF.

There are many counts of this clonotype. V is TRBV15 and J is TRBJ1-1; possible D gene TRBD1, 6 bases. The V end lost 0 bases, the J end lost 7 bases, and 9 bases lay between the germline ends. Germline CDR1 reads LNHNV; CDR2 reads YYDKDF (reference sequence). The CDR3 has 13 residues. This CDR3 is CATSRETGREAFF. In nucleotides, the CDR3 is TGTGCCACCAGCAGAGAAACAGGGCGTGAAGCTTTCTTT.

This clonotype has more than one count but fewer than ten. This sequence joins TRBV13 and TRBJ1-5; D unclear. In germline, CDR1 is PRHDT, CDR2 FYEKMQ (reference sequence). The germline V and J ends were trimmed by 2 bases and 6 bases, with 5 bases remaining between them. The CDR3 covers 12 residues. The CDR3 here is CASSLNGQPQHF. CDR3 nucleotides: TGTGCCAGCAGCTTAAATGGTCAGCCCCAGCATTTT.

The chain carries TRBV19 and TRBJ2-5, with no clear D. Trimming removed 4 bases from V and 2 bases from J, with 23 bases in between. Germline-derived CDR1 and CDR2 are LNHDA and SQIVND (reference sequence). The CDR3 runs to 18 residues. The CDR3 region is CASSKGPLRAQVQETQYF. DNA for the CDR3: TGTGCCAGTAGTAAGGGCCCCTTAAGGGCCCAGGTACAAGAGACCCAGTACTTC.

The CDR3 reads CSARVGGDFYNEQFF. The CDR3, as DNA: TGCAGTGCTAGAGTAGGCGGGGACTTCTACAATGAGCAGTTCTTC. The chain couples TRBV20-1 to TRBJ2-1; perhaps TRBD2 as D (6 bases). The CDR3 extends over 15 amino acids. The V end was cut by 1 base, the J end by 3 bases, with 13 bases between. The germline V gene has CDR1 DFQATT and CDR2 SNEGSKA (reference sequence).

This clonotype has more than one count but fewer than ten. V gene TRBV7-9 combines with J gene TRBJ1-2; no clear D. Per germline, CDR1 SEHNR and CDR2 FQNEAQ (reference sequence). The length of the CDR3 is 14 residues. Trimming left V 5 bases short and J 0 bases short, with 10 bases between. Here the CDR3 DNA reads TGTGCCAGCAGCCCTCGAGCGACTAACTATGGCTACACCTTC. It is translated as CASSPRATNYGYTF.

This clonotype occurred a few times. The chain carries TRBV12-3 or TRBV12-4 and TRBJ2-1; D unresolved. V lost 6 bases to trimming and J lost 4 bases, with 13 bases between them. The CDR3 has 14 amino acids. The CDR3 DNA reads as TGTGCCAGCAGCCCCTTCCGGAGATACAATGAGCAGTTCTTC. Translating gives CASSPFRRYNEQFF.

This clonotype was counted at least ten times. The rearrangement links TRBV11-2 to TRBJ2-5; D is undetermined. The germline gives CDR1 SGHAT, CDR2 FQNNGV. Trimming shortened V by 4 bases and J by 5 bases, and 23 bases separated the two germline ends. The CDR3 totals 17 residues. The CDR3 reads CASSSIKNQGRLETQYF. The CDR3, as DNA: TGTGCCAGCAGCTCCATCAAGAATCAAGGGCGTTTGGAGACCCAGTACTTC.